Listed below are T cell receptor beta chains from one sample, sequenced in a study of blood T cell repertoires in COVID-19. TCRdb keeps only in-frame clones here, not all; method: immunoSEQ multiplex PCR. Of approximately 170,000 clones listed, 65% to 85% are singletons. The sample taken for sequencing was PBMCs or T cells enriched from blood (not recorded which). The source is a woman aged 45-65 years in a cohort exposed to, infected with or recovered from COVID-19 (not recorded which). The CDR3 runs from the conserved cysteine through the conserved F or W. The order of the fields is V gene, clone size, J gene, D gene, CDR3 DNA, CDR3 protein. The D gene is left open where the match is weak. The size of a clone is reported for some rows only, either as once, few or many, or as a class for expanded clones.

>TRBV14|-|TRBJ2-1|TRBD2
TGTGCCAGCAGCCAACTTAGCGGGGGGGCCATCGGTGAGCAGTTCTTC
CASSQLSGGAIGEQFF
>TRBV30|-|TRBJ1-1|-
TGTGCCTGGAGAAACAGGGATCGCAACACTGAAGCTTTCTTT
CAWRNRDRNTEAFF
>TRBV19|-|TRBJ1-5|-
TGTGCCAGTAGTATCAGGGAACAGCCCCAGCATTTT
CASSIREQPQHF
>TRBV13|-|TRBJ2-2|TRBD1
TGTGCCAGCAGCTCCAAAACCGGACAGGATATAGGCGGGGAGCTGTTTTTT
CASSSKTGQDIGGELFF
>TRBV11-3|-|TRBJ2-3|TRBD2
TGTGCCAGCAGCTTTGGGACTAGCGGGACGGAAGATACGCAGTATTTT
CASSFGTSGTEDTQYF
>TRBV12-3/TRBV12-4|-|TRBJ1-5|-
TGTGCCAGCACAACAGATAATCAGCCCCAGCATTTT
CASTTDNQPQHF
>TRBV5-1|-|TRBJ2-5|-
TGCGCCAGCAGCTTGGCAGACGGGGGTGAGACCCAGTACTTC
CASSLADGGETQYF
>TRBV2|-|TRBJ1-5|TRBD1
TGTGCCAGCAGCCCGGGACAGGATAATCAGCCCCAGCATTTT
CASSPGQDNQPQHF
>TRBV19|-|TRBJ1-5|-
TGTGCCAGTAGTTCCCGGGGGGAGTTCCGGGCCCAAACAAATAGCAATCAGCCCCAGCATTTT
CASSSRGEFRAQTNSNQPQHF
>TRBV7-2|few|TRBJ2-3|TRBD2
TGTGCCAGCAGCTTAGGGACTAGCGCCTCAGATACGCAGTATTTT
CASSLGTSASDTQYF
>TRBV5-1|-|TRBJ2-7|-
TGCGCCAGCAGCCGCGACACCTCCTACGAGCAGTACTTC
CASSRDTSYEQYF
>TRBV20-1|-|TRBJ1-1|TRBD1
TGCAGTGCGGACAGGGTGGGTGAAGCTTTCTTT
CSADRVGEAFF
>TRBV7-8|-|TRBJ2-7|TRBD2
TGTGCCAGCAGCATAAGTGTTGTCCCTAGCGGGAGGTCGGCCTACGAGCAGTACTTC
CASSISVVPSGRSAYEQYF
>TRBV5-6|-|TRBJ2-3|TRBD2
TGTGCCAGCAGCACGCAGCGGGGAGCAGATACGCAGTATTTT
CASSTQRGADTQYF
>TRBV7-3|-|TRBJ2-5|-
TGTGCCAGCAGCTTAGATCGGGGGGCCGGTGAGACCCAGTACTTC
CASSLDRGAGETQYF
>TRBV15|-|TRBJ2-1|TRBD2
TGTGCCACCAGCAGACGACTAGCGGGAGGACCCGATGAGCAGTTCTTC
CATSRRLAGGPDEQFF
>TRBV27|few|TRBJ1-6|TRBD1
TGTGCCAGCAGTCGAAGGGCCGGACAGGGGGCGGCCCCCCTCCACTTT
CASSRRAGQGAAPLHF
>TRBV2|-|TRBJ1-1|-
TGTGCCAGCAATAGCCTGGGGGGTCCTGAGGCTTTCTTT
CASNSLGGPEAFF
>TRBV3-1/TRBV3-2|-|TRBJ1-6|-
TGTGCCAGCAGCCCCGAGCCAGGGAATTCACCCCTCCACTTT
CASSPEPGNSPLHF
>TRBV2|-|TRBJ2-3|-
TGTGCCAGCAGCCCCCCTTACACAGATACGCAGTATTTT
CASSPPYTDTQYF
>TRBV28|-|TRBJ1-3|TRBD1
TGTGCCAGCAGCCCTGGGACAGGCAACTCTGGAAACACCATATATTTT
CASSPGTGNSGNTIYF
>TRBV20-1|-|TRBJ2-6|-
TGCAGTGCTAGTCCCCGGTCTGGGGCCAACGTCCTGACTTTC
CSASPRSGANVLTF
>TRBV7-9|-|TRBJ2-1|TRBD2
TGTGCCAGCAGCTTCAGTGGAGGCGGGAGAACGGGTGAGCAGTTCTTC
CASSFSGGGRTGEQFF
>TRBV3-1/TRBV3-2|-|TRBJ2-1|-
TGTGCCAGCAGCCAAGGAGGGCGGGAGCAGTTCTTC
CASSQGGREQFF
>TRBV9|-|TRBJ2-2|TRBD2
TGTGCCAGCAGCCCCAGGACTAGCGGGACAGCGAACACCGGGGAGCTGTTTTTT
CASSPRTSGTANTGELFF
>TRBV7-2|-|TRBJ2-5|TRBD1
TGTGCCAGCAGCTTTTCCGGGACAGTTCAAGAGACCCAGTACTTC
CASSFSGTVQETQYF
>TRBV5-1|-|TRBJ1-2|TRBD1
TGCGCCAGCAGCTTGGCCGGGGACAGGGTCTCTGGCTACACCTTC
CASSLAGDRVSGYTF
>TRBV4-1|-|TRBJ1-1|-
TGCGCCAGCAGCCAAGGGCCGAACACTGAAGCTTTCTTT
CASSQGPNTEAFF
>TRBV9|-|TRBJ1-4|-
TGTGCCAGCAGCGTAGGGGCAGCAAATGAAAAACTGTTTTTT
CASSVGAANEKLFF
>TRBV6-6|-|TRBJ2-7|TRBD2
TGTGCCAGCAGTTTCAACGGGGGGGATACCTACGAGCAGTACTTC
CASSFNGGDTYEQYF
>TRBV7-3|few|TRBJ2-7|-
TGTGCCAGCAGCTTAACAAGCGGAGCAGAGCAGTACTTC
CASSLTSGAEQYF
>TRBV28|-|TRBJ2-1|-
TGTGCCAGCAGCTTCGACACACTCTACAATGAGCAGTTCTTC
CASSFDTLYNEQFF
>TRBV29-1|-|TRBJ2-7|-
TGCAGCGTACGCCCCGGTGTGAGGGCCTACGAGCAGTACTTC
CSVRPGVRAYEQYF
>TRBV3-1/TRBV3-2|-|TRBJ1-1|-
TGTGCCAGCAGCCAAGATGGGCGGGGGGCTTTCTTT
CASSQDGRGAFF
>TRBV28|-|TRBJ1-1|TRBD1
TGTGCCAGCAGCCCTGCCGGGACAGGGGTCGCTGAAGCTTTCTTT
CASSPAGTGVAEAFF
>TRBV18|once|TRBJ1-5|TRBD1
TGTGCCAGCTCGTCCGGGACAGGGGAACAGCCCCAGCATTTT
CASSSGTGEQPQHF
>TRBV29-1|-|TRBJ1-5|TRBD1
TGCAGCGTCCTGACAGGGGCCAATCAGCCCCAGCATTTT
CSVLTGANQPQHF
>TRBV10-3|-|TRBJ1-2|-
TGTGCCATCAGTGAGACCCAGGGTAGTAATGGCTACACCTTC
CAISETQGSNGYTF
>TRBV7-3|once|TRBJ2-1|TRBD1
TGTGCCAGCAGCGCCCCCGGGACAGCCAACAATGAGCAGTTCTTC
CASSAPGTANNEQFF
>TRBV2|few|TRBJ2-5|-
TGTGCCACCCAGGGGTCAAGTGGAGAGACCCAGTACTTC
CATQGSSGETQYF
>TRBV4-2|-|TRBJ2-7|-
TGTGCCAGCAGCCAAGAAGGGACAAGCGTCTACGAGCAGTACTTC
CASSQEGTSVYEQYF
>TRBV28|-|TRBJ1-1|-
TGTGCCAGCTCCCCAGGGCTGAACACTGAAGCTTTCTTT
CASSPGLNTEAFF
>TRBV11-2|-|TRBJ1-1|-
TGTGCCAGCAGCTTGTTTAGGGGTGCGACTGAAGCTTTCTTT
CASSLFRGATEAFF
>TRBV6-1|-|TRBJ1-5|-
TGTGCCAGCAGTGAACCCCCCCCAGGGGCGGAGGACAATCAGCCCCAGCATTTT
CASSEPPPGAEDNQPQHF
>TRBV27|-|TRBJ2-3|-
TGTGCCAGCAGTACGGGTCGAACAGATACGCAGTATTTT
CASSTGRTDTQYF
>TRBV12-5|once|TRBJ2-1|-
TGTGCTAGTGGTACAGGGACAAAATACAATGAGCAGTTCTTC
CASGTGTKYNEQFF
>TRBV28|many|TRBJ1-6|-
TGTGCCAGCAGTTTAACCCGAGATAATTCACCCCTCCACTTT
CASSLTRDNSPLHF
>TRBV3-1/TRBV3-2|-|TRBJ1-1|-
TGTGCCAGCAGCCAGAAAACCGGGACAGAAGCTTTCTTT
CASSQKTGTEAFF